These 15 T cell receptor beta chains came from one sample sequenced in a study of blood T cell repertoires in COVID-19. TCRdb's table, derived via immunoSEQ multiplex PCR, lists solely in-frame clones and lacks some. There are roughly 180,000 clones in the sample; roughly nine tenths occur only once, and approximately 2.1% lies in the top ten. Source material: peripheral blood. The receptors were gathered from a man in his 70s with active or convalescent COVID-19.

The chain couples TRBV5-1 to TRBJ2-1, with 15 bases lining up with TRBD2. Germline CDR1 reads SGHRS; CDR2 reads YFSETQ. The V gene end was trimmed by 4 bases and the J gene end by 5 bases; junction bases not matched to a gene: 10. The CDR3 covers 18 residues. CDR3 DNA sequence: TGCGCCAGCAGCATCGGGACTAGCGGGAGGTACGGCCACAATGAGCAGTTCTTC. This gives the protein CASSIGTSGRYGHNEQFF.

The chain joins TRBV11-2 to TRBJ2-7; possibly TRBD1 for D (6 bases). The germline V gene encodes CDR1 SGHAT and CDR2 FQNNGV. Trimming pared 5 bases from V and 3 bases from J, leaving 17 bases between. CDR3 length: 15 residues. CDR3 amino acids: CASSSLGAGNYEQYF. CDR3 in DNA: TGTGCCAGCAGCAGTCTGGGGGCAGGAAACTACGAGCAGTACTTC.

The chain joins TRBV10-3 to TRBJ2-2; 9 nucleotides match TRBD2. The CDR3 is 16 amino acids. Germline V gene lookup returns CDR1 ENHRY and CDR2 SYGVKD. V was pared by 2 bases and J by 5 bases, with 6 bases of the junction left unmatched. The CDR3 sequence: CAISERLADITGELFF. DNA of the CDR3: TGTGCCATCAGTGAGCGACTAGCGGATATAACCGGGGAGCTGTTTTTT.

The J gene is TRBJ1-1, the V gene TRBV20-1, with a tentative D call TRBD1 (6 bases). The CDR3 has 11 residues. V was cut by 2 bases and J by 8 bases, with 9 bases left in between. The germline V gene encodes CDR1 DFQATT and CDR2 SNEGSKA (reference sequence). CDR3: CSARRTVEAFF. The DNA for the CDR3 is TGCAGTGCTAGACGGACAGTAGAAGCTTTCTTT.

The chain links TRBV10-1 to TRBJ2-7; 8 positions match TRBD2. This CDR3 region has 14 residues. V dropped 6 bases and J dropped 4; count of bases not matched to a gene: 8. CDR1 is WNHNN, CDR2 SYGVQD, per germline (reference sequence). The DNA of the CDR3 is TGCGCCAGCAGCCCGAGCGGGAGCCGGTACGAGCAGTACTTC. This gives the protein CASSPSGSRYEQYF.

The rearrangement links TRBV4-3 to TRBJ1-6, with D unclear. V lost 0 bases, J lost 11 bases, and 8 bases lay in between. The germline V gene encodes CDR1 LGHNA and CDR2 YSLEER. This CDR3 is built from 13 residues. CDR3 nucleotides: TGCGCCAGCAGCCAAGATGGAGGGCCACCCCTCCACTTT. Protein sequence: CASSQDGGPPLHF.

The chain recombines TRBV28 with TRBJ1-5, with 10 bases that match TRBD1. Per the germline V gene, CDR1 is MDHEN and CDR2 is SYDVKM. Trimming cost V 4 bases and J 6 bases; bases outside gene matches: 6. The CDR3 covers 15 residues. The CDR3 DNA is TGTGCCAGCAGTTCGCGATGGGACAGGGGTCAGCCCCAGCATTTT. Protein sequence: CASSSRWDRGQPQHF.

Only a few counts were recorded for this clone. The chain couples TRBV19 to TRBJ2-2, with a tentative D call TRBD1 (5 bases). This CDR3 is 16 amino acids long. The ends were cut back, 3 bases at V and 4 bases at J, with 15 bases in the middle. Germline V gives CDR1 LNHDA, CDR2 SQIVND (reference sequence). The CDR3 DNA follows: TGTGCCAGTAGTATCATAGGACAAGCCCTCACCGGGGAGCTGTTTTTT. Its protein product is CASSIIGQALTGELFF.

This clone came up once. The gene calls are TRBV10-3 and TRBJ1-6; 8 bases match TRBD1. The V gene end was trimmed by 5 bases and the J gene end by 4 bases; junction bases not matched to a gene: 10. Germline V gene data show CDR1 as ENHRY and CDR2 as SYGVKD. The CDR3 length is 17 residues. The chain's CDR3 is CAISIRMDREYNSPLHF. CDR3 DNA sequence: TGTGCCATCAGTATACGCATGGACAGGGAGTATAATTCACCCCTCCACTTT.

The chain recombines TRBV6-2 or TRBV6-3 with TRBJ2-5, with 9 positions matching TRBD2. Germline assignment: CDR1 MNHEY and CDR2 SVGEGT. The ends lost 5 bases at V and 5 bases at J; junction bases unmatched: 6. This CDR3 has 14 amino acids. This CDR3 is CASSPAGGQETQYF. For the CDR3, the DNA is TGTGCCAGCAGTCCAGCGGGGGGCCAGGAGACCCAGTACTTC.

The chain is built from TRBV7-9 and TRBJ1-3; D ambiguous. Germline values: CDR1 SEHNR, CDR2 FQNEAQ (reference sequence). V was cut by 0 bases and J by 0 bases, with 9 bases left in between. This CDR3 has 16 amino acids. This chain's CDR3 is CASSLAQASSGNTIYF. The CDR3 nucleotides are TGTGCCAGCAGCTTAGCGCAGGCATCCTCTGGAAACACCATATATTTT.

The chain carries TRBV7-2 and TRBJ2-5; 10 bases align to TRBD1. CDR1 and CDR2 from the germline V gene are SGHTA and FQGNSA. CDR3 length equals 15 residues. V was pared by 5 bases and J by 5 bases, with 8 bases of the junction left unmatched. The CDR3 here is CASSRAGTGAETQYF. CDR3 bases: TGTGCCAGCAGCAGAGCTGGGACAGGGGCTGAGACCCAGTACTTC.

This chain uses TRBV5-1 with TRBJ1-5; 9 bases are shared with TRBD1. V gave up 2 bases and J gave up 7 bases; unmatched junction bases: 4. The CDR3 sequence is 14 residues long. Germline V gene lookup returns CDR1 SGHRS and CDR2 YFSETQ. CDR3 in amino acids: CASSLTGGEQPQHF. CDR3 DNA sequence: TGCGCCAGCAGCTTAACAGGGGGCGAGCAGCCCCAGCATTTT. The full variable domain, completed using reference TRBV5-1 and TRBJ1-5, is KAGVTQTPRYLIKTRGQQVTLSCSPISGHRSVSWYQQTPGQGLQFLFEYFSETQRNKGNFPGRFSGRQFSNSRSEMNVSTLELGDSALYLCASSLTGGEQPQHFGDGTRLSIL.

The gene calls are TRBV11-2 and TRBJ2-7; 7 bases align to TRBD1. This CDR3 comprises 14 residues. V lost 4 bases, J lost 4 bases, and 7 bases stayed unmatched. Germline assignment: CDR1 SGHAT and CDR2 FQNNGV. The CDR3 protein is CASSSRTGIYEQYF. CDR3 nucleotide sequence: TGTGCCAGCAGCTCCAGGACAGGAATTTACGAGCAGTACTTC.

The chain links TRBV7-6 to TRBJ2-5; D uncertain. Per the germline V gene, CDR1 is SGHVS and CDR2 is FNYEAQ. V was cut by 5 bases and J by 4 bases, with 17 bases left in between. The CDR3 has 15 residues. CDR3 sequence: CASSPTLHSTETQYF. The CDR3 bases are TGTGCCAGCAGCCCAACCCTCCATAGCACAGAGACCCAGTACTTC.